The 24 T cell receptor beta chains in this list originate from one sample, sequenced in a study of beta chain features in type 1 diabetes. Study findings and constraints: When Type 1 diabetes patients were examined, their TCRB CDR3s proved moderately but significantly shorter in all four CD4+ subsets.

Reverse transcribing all isolated RNA meant expressed TCRB transcripts were sequenced. The table came from immunoSEQ multiplex PCR; TCRdb's copy has only in-frame clones and leaves some out. The sample comprises 160,000 or so clones, about 9% of which are singletons, and 0.7% rests with the top ten. Their specific antigens are unknown. Source material: central memory CD4+ T cells from blood. The receptors derive from a woman aged 30 to 39 with type 1 diabetes.

This clone was recorded a few times. The chain couples TRBV5-1 to TRBJ2-1, with 11 bases fitting TRBD2. The trim removed 7 bases at V and 7 bases at J, leaving 7 bases unmatched. Per the germline V gene, CDR1 is SGHRS and CDR2 is YFSETQ. CDR3 length equals 14 residues. The CDR3 DNA follows: TGCGCCAGCGATTGGCCTAGCGGGAGGAATGAGCAGTTCTTC. This codes for CASDWPSGRNEQFF.

The chain joins TRBV10-3 to TRBJ2-7, with D possibly TRBD2 on 6 matching bases. V was shortened by 6 bases and J by 6 bases, with 12 bases between the two germline ends. CDR3 length: 12 residues. CDR1 and CDR2 (germline): ENHRY, SYGVKD. CDR3: CAIRQSGGEQYF. Here the CDR3 DNA reads TGTGCCATCAGACAGTCCGGGGGCGAGCAGTACTTC.

This clone showed up just a few times. The chain uses TRBV27 and TRBJ2-2; 8 nucleotides line up with TRBD2. Losses at the gene ends were 2 bases for V and 6 bases for J; bases not matched to a gene: 2. Germline assignment: CDR1 MNHEY and CDR2 SMNVEV (reference sequence). The CDR3 is made up of 14 amino acids. The CDR3 reads CASSLQRESGELFF. The CDR3 nucleotides are TGTGCCAGCAGTTTACAGCGGGAGTCCGGGGAGCTGTTTTTT.

This clone appeared a few times. This chain uses TRBV11-3 with TRBJ2-1; 7 positions agree with TRBD2. The V gene's germline CDR1 is SGHNT and CDR2 YENEEA. Losses at the gene ends were 1 base for V and 10 bases for J; bases not matched to a gene: 4. This CDR3 has 13 residues. CDR3 nucleotides: TGTGCCAGCAGCTTAGGCACTAGCGTGGAGCAGTTCTTC. Protein product: CASSLGTSVEQFF.

This clone turned up a few times. For the CDR3, the DNA is TGTGCCAGCAGTGGAGGCAGTTACTACGAGCAGTACTTC. Its protein product is CASSGGSYYEQYF. V and J are TRBV2 and TRBJ2-7; the D is unclear. The CDR3 sequence is 13 residues long. Trimming left V 4 bases short and J 3 bases short, with 10 bases between. CDR1 is SNHLY, CDR2 FYNNEI, per germline.

This clone turned up a few times. The V call is TRBV30, the J call TRBJ2-1, with 10 nucleotides matching TRBD2. J gave up 4 bases and V 1 base, and 7 bases lay outside the gene matches. This CDR3 contains 16 residues. Germline V gene lookup returns CDR1 GTSNPN and CDR2 SVGIG (reference sequence). CDR3 coding DNA: TGTGCCTGGAGTGCGACTAGCGGGCCCCGTTACAATGAGCAGTTCTTC. Amino acid sequence: CAWSATSGPRYNEQFF.

The sample holds many counts of this clone. The CDR3 coding sequence is TGTGCCAGCAGCCAATCCACAGGCACTGAAGCTTTCTTT. The encoded protein is CASSQSTGTEAFF. This chain links TRBV16 with TRBJ1-1; a weak D match, TRBD1 (5 bases). This CDR3 spans 13 amino acids. Trimming took 0 bases from V and 4 from J, leaving 6 bases between them. Germline V lookup: CDR1 KGHSY, CDR2 FQNENV.

This clone was picked up a small number of times. The J gene is TRBJ1-1, the V gene TRBV7-3, with D perhaps matching TRBD1 (5 bases). V shed 2 bases and J shed 1 base, with 8 bases lying between them. The germline V gene has CDR1 SGHTA and CDR2 FQGTGA. The CDR3 is made up of 14 amino acids. CDR3 DNA sequence: TGTGCCAGCAGCTTAGGACACCAGAACACTGAAGCTTTCTTT. Its protein product is CASSLGHQNTEAFF. Combining the CDR3 with reference TRBV7-3 and TRBJ1-1 gives the whole variable domain GAGVSQTPSNKVTEKGKYVELRCDPISGHTALYWYRQSLGQGPEFLIYFQGTGAADDSGLPNDRFFAVRPEGSVSTLKIQRTERGDSAVYLCASSLGHQNTEAFFGQGTRLTVV.

This clone was recorded at least ten times. The V gene is TRBV18, the J gene TRBJ2-3, with no clear D. Germline CDR1 and CDR2: KGHSH and LQKENI. The V end lost 6 bases, the J end lost 3 bases, and 13 bases lay between the germline ends. The CDR3 is 14 residues long. CDR3 DNA sequence: TGTGCCAGCTCGTTTCCGGAGAGGACAGATACGCAGTATTTT. Protein product: CASSFPERTDTQYF.

The chain employs TRBV5-1 and TRBJ1-2, with D maybe TRBD1 (5 bases). The germline V gene has CDR1 SGHRS and CDR2 YFSETQ. The CDR3 is made up of 14 amino acids. V gave up 0 bases and J gave up 4 bases, with 10 bases separating them. The CDR3 here is CASSLEGFGYGYTF. The CDR3 DNA is TGCGCCAGCAGCTTGGAGGGGTTTGGCTATGGCTACACCTTC.

This clone showed up just a few times. The CDR3 nucleotides are TGTGCCAGCAGCGTCACAACCGGGACAGGGGTCACTGAAGCTTTCTTT. As protein: CASSVTTGTGVTEAFF. The chain joins TRBV9 to TRBJ1-1, with 10 bases that match TRBD1. Germline lookup yields CDR1 SGDLS and CDR2 YYNGEE. The CDR3 sequence is 16 residues long. V shed 2 bases and J 4 bases; nucleotides not matched to a gene: 8.

Details on this clone: The junction does not match germline at one end; this may be a read error. V gene TRBV5-1 combines with J gene TRBJ2-2; 9 bases match TRBD1. The length of the CDR3 is 15 residues. The germline gives CDR1 SGHRS, CDR2 YFSETQ. CDR3 sequence: CASSGGTGNAGELFF. CDR3 sequence (DNA): TGCGCCAGCAGCGGCGGGACAGGGAACGCCGGGGAGCTGTTTTTT.

The rearrangement links TRBV18 to TRBJ1-5; TRBD1 might be the D (6 bases). This CDR3 is built from 18 residues. Trimming removed 1 base at V and 0 bases at J, with 16 bases between. Germline lookup yields CDR1 KGHSH and CDR2 LQKENI. The CDR3 protein is CASSPRRGKWDSNQPQHF. For the CDR3, the DNA is TGTGCCAGCTCACCACGCAGGGGCAAGTGGGATAGCAATCAGCCCCAGCATTTT.

V is TRBV7-8 and J is TRBJ1-1; TRBD1 is a possible D gene (5 bases). Trimming pared 1 base from V and 0 bases from J, leaving 12 bases between. Germline V gene sequence: CDR1 SGHVS, CDR2 FQNEAQ. This CDR3 has 16 residues. Here the CDR3 reads CASSLVRGRLNTEAFF. DNA for the CDR3: TGTGCCAGCAGCTTAGTTAGGGGCCGACTGAACACTGAAGCTTTCTTT.

The rearrangement uses TRBV14 and TRBJ2-7; TRBD2 matches at 8 bases. Looked up from germline, CDR1 is SGHDN and CDR2 is FVKESK. CDR3 length: 14 residues. J gave up 5 bases and V 4 bases, and 7 bases lay outside the gene matches. The CDR3 coding sequence is TGTGCCAGCAGCCCGGGACTAGGGGTTGACGAGCAGTACTTC. Translation: CASSPGLGVDEQYF.

V is TRBV2 and J is TRBJ2-1, with 7 bases matching TRBD2. Germline loops: CDR1 SNHLY, CDR2 FYNNEI. V lost 6 bases, J lost 5 bases, and 10 bases stayed unmatched. The CDR3 has 15 residues. DNA for the CDR3: TGTGCCAGCAGCGGCTACGCGGGAGAGGACAATGAGCAGTTCTTC. It codes for CASSGYAGEDNEQFF.

This chain uses TRBV19 with TRBJ2-7; D is undetermined. Germline V gene data show CDR1 as LNHDA and CDR2 as SQIVND (reference sequence). V was clipped by 5 bases and J by 1 base, with 12 bases between them. The CDR3 contains 14 residues. CDR3 loop: CASSPLMPSYEQYF. For the CDR3, the DNA is TGTGCCAGTAGTCCACTCATGCCTTCCTACGAGCAGTACTTC.

This clone was seen a few times. The chain carries TRBV7-2 and TRBJ1-2, with a possible D match to TRBD1 (5 bases). Germline CDR1 reads SGHTA; CDR2 reads FQGNSA. CDR3 size: 13 residues. Trimming cost V 2 bases and J 4 bases, with 8 bases left between them. The chain's CDR3 is CASSLTGLYGYTF. CDR3 nucleotide sequence: TGTGCCAGCAGCTTAACAGGCCTCTATGGCTACACCTTC.

This clone was seen a handful of times. The genes are TRBV19 and TRBJ2-2; 12 bases align to TRBD1. Germline V gene data show CDR1 as LNHDA and CDR2 as SQIVND (reference sequence). The CDR3 contains 17 residues. V shed 5 bases and J 5 bases; nucleotides not matched to a gene: 9. The CDR3 here is CASSFSRDRGQTGELFF. The DNA for the CDR3 is TGTGCCAGTAGTTTCTCCCGGGACAGGGGGCAAACCGGGGAGCTGTTTTTT.

This clone was counted only a few times. The chain has TRBV4-2 and TRBJ2-5; D unresolved. The J call may be incorrect, as the DNA end agrees better with TRBJ2-7. Germline CDR1 is LGHNA and CDR2 is YNFKEQ. The CDR3 has 14 residues. The CDR3 nucleotides read TGTGCCAGCAGCCAAGGGTCCAGTCGGAGCGAGCAGTACTTC. Protein sequence: CASSQGSSRSEQYF.

This clone has just a few counts. The V gene is TRBV28, the J gene TRBJ1-2, with D possibly being TRBD1 (5 bases). V was cut by 4 bases and J by 3 bases, with 12 bases left in between. The CDR3 consists of 14 residues. The germline V gene encodes CDR1 MDHEN and CDR2 SYDVKM. The CDR3 region has the DNA TGTGCCAGCAGTTCGACAGCCAATTACTATGGCTACACCTTC. Its translation: CASSSTANYYGYTF.

This clone has only a few counts. The chain is built from TRBV27 and TRBJ2-7; 7 positions match TRBD1. CDR3 length equals 15 residues. Germline loops: CDR1 MNHEY, CDR2 SMNVEV (reference sequence). Trimming at V came to 1 base and at J to 5 bases, leaving 8 bases not matched to a gene. The CDR3 region has the DNA TGTGCCAGCAGTTTATTTGGGGCACAGGGGCACGAGCAGTACTTC. Protein product: CASSLFGAQGHEQYF.

This clone was picked up a small number of times. The chain joins TRBV7-2 to TRBJ2-7, with a weak D call TRBD1 (6 bases). CDR1 SGHTA and CDR2 FQGNSA come from the germline V gene. V was trimmed by 2 bases and J by 3 bases, leaving 14 bases between them. This CDR3 spans 15 amino acids. CDR3 nucleotide sequence: TGTGCCAGCAGCTTAAGCCAGGGGCCGCACTACGAGCAGTACTTC. Its translation: CASSLSQGPHYEQYF. Looking up the rest from reference TRBV7-2 and TRBJ2-7 gives the full variable domain: GAGVSQSPSNKVTEKGKDVELRCDPISGHTALYWYRQSLGQGLEFLIYFQGNSAPDKSGLPSDRFSAERTGGSVSTLTIQRTQQEDSAVYLCASSLSQGPHYEQYFGPGTRLTVT.

This clone was found a few times. The chain joins TRBV27 to TRBJ1-2; D is unclear. With 4 bases removed from V and 3 bases from J, the gap between germline ends came to 9 bases. The CDR3 sequence is 13 residues long. CDR1 is MNHEY and CDR2 is SMNVEV in the germline V gene (reference sequence). Written as DNA, the CDR3 is TGTGCCAGCAGTTCGGACGGGGACTATGGCTACACCTTC. Its translation: CASSSDGDYGYTF.